This paragraph covers one TCR beta chain sequence. This receptor's antigen is unknown. Base qualities are not recorded, but no much larger clone differs from it by a single base. This entry comes from a study of cytomegalovirus exposure and HLA in healthy donors (dated by TCRdb to about 2017). Looking at the study overall: An earlier analysis of fewer than 750 of the donors reported 276 Gb of sequence data and 95 million to 130 million unique TCR beta sequences obtained from about 180 million T cells. To study patterns of TCR occurrence, a later analysis re-analyzed previously published TCR beta repertoires from several hundred donors and added high-resolution HLA genotyping. HLA typing covered class I and class II loci at four-digit resolution. Typing coverage differed by locus: A, B, C, DRB1 and DQB1 were typed in roughly 629-630 donors, DQA1 in approximately 520, DPA1 in approximately 610, and DPB1 in 472. Across 398 genotyped donors of the cohort, an average of approximately 240,000 unique TCR beta nucleotide sequences per donor were sequenced, and 15% to 20% of those sequences were non-productive. The study profiled the T cell repertoires of approximately 700 subjects by immunosequencing and related them to cytomegalovirus serostatus. Along with the approximately 650-subject first cohort, a separate validation cohort of over a hundred different subjects was used. Genome-wide SNP genotypes for about 55% of the roughly 670 donors were used in a later genetic analysis, which treated that subset as a discovery cohort. An earlier analysis of fewer than 750 of the donors used high-throughput TCR beta sequencing to judge whether each TCR beta V gene segment behaved as functional or pseudogenic. About 300 gigabases of sequencing data and 70 million to 85 million unique TCR sequences were included in an early release covering 500 to 750 HLA-typed donors. To predict cytomegalovirus infection status, the study combined high-throughput TCR immunosequencing, statistical association of individual TCRs with disease status, and machine learning. Donor age, sex, ethnicity and CMV serostatus were compiled alongside the repertoire data. A handful of DR-DQ haplotypes were handled as single units for association and clustering because linkage in the cohort was strong. The aim of the study was to test whether cataloging public T cell receptors could identify signatures of past pathogen exposure. Among the 398 genotyped donors, approximately 77% belonged to the genetic ancestry cluster associated with self-reported Caucasian donors. All discovery cohort repertoires had been generated on a single sequencing platform. Rather than drawing on any new phenotypic data, the later analysis identified candidate immune exposures from TCR beta sequences and the way those sequences occurred across donors.

Study-level results and caveats: According to a later analysis, TCR association rates differed among HLA loci, with DRB1 alleles showing the most associated TCRs and HLA-C alleles showing the fewest. Compared with equally common non-associated chains, HLA-associated TCR beta chains in a later analysis were more clonally expanded and had lower generation probabilities. A later genetic analysis associated a missense DCLRE1C variant with V-gene and J-gene trimming of TCR beta chains, and an independent cohort replicated the association. The authors suggested that the approach could potentially be generalized to other disease states and immunological phenotypes. In an earlier analysis of more than 450 of the donors, most TCR beta V segments were observed in productive rearrangements about 90% or about 30% of the time, broadly matching IMGT annotations. At a false discovery rate of 0.05, a later analysis linked 16,000 or so TCR beta sequences to specific HLA alleles. Compared with the 666-donor mean, donors in an Asian-associated ancestry cluster had fewer N-insertions in productive TCRs, according to a later genetic analysis. Correlated functional status among segregating V segments might reflect linkage disequilibrium, but an unknown experimental factor could not be ruled out. The only immune exposure information available for the cohort was CMV serostatus. Because some donors lacked HLA typing at each locus, the association tests relied only on the typed subset. In vitro tests confirmed that three of the cytomegalovirus-associated TCR beta chains recognize cytomegalovirus antigens. Approximately 16 rarely observed V segments, including chromosome 9 orphons, were excluded from the earlier analysis of a few hundred of the donors because counts were too low. Roughly uniform sequencing depth across donors was assumed in presence/absence analyses, although this assumption may not hold. The study listed 150 to 200 TCR beta chains as associated with cytomegalovirus. Because the 87-base-pair reads could not distinguish some IMGT-functional V segments, including TRBV6-2 and TRBV6-3, those segments were excluded. In a later analysis, several top co-occurrence clusters were reported to appear linked to parvovirus B19, influenza, CMV and Epstein-Barr virus. Most TCR sequences were observed very rarely across donors, whereas some public TCRs were present in many individuals. Cytomegalovirus status was reported to be diagnosed by the classifier with high specificity and sensitivity in both the original and validation cohorts. This cohort had only TCR beta chains sequenced, and the lack of alpha or paired-chain data limited which features could be detected. When HLA alleles, especially DR and DQ, strongly co-occurred, attributing TCR associations to individual alleles was difficult. The sequencing pipeline was judged likely to have produced a cluster of highly shared sequence variants as a technical artifact. A further reported finding was that TCR beta sequences accurately predicted the HLA-A and HLA-B alleles for most subjects in the first cohort. In a later analysis, most CMV-associated TCR beta chains were found to appear HLA-restricted, with HLA associations seemingly driven largely by CMV exposure.

The library was obtained by the immunoSEQ multiplex PCR assay. For the multiplex PCR, a mixture combining 60 forward primers for TCR Vbeta segments and 13 reverse primers for TCR Jbeta segments was used. Amplification of the CDR3 region of rearranged TCR beta genes was performed with a multiplex PCR assay on genomic DNA. The amplified TCR beta libraries were sequenced on the Illumina HiSeq System as 87-base-pair reads. The paper's data handling went like this. A later analysis tallied 75 million to 85 million unique TCR beta chains across the 600 to 700 repertoires, and about 10 million of those chains were shared by two or more donors. Raw reads were error-corrected and collapsed into unique sequences with a nearest-neighbor algorithm that merged closely related sequences to remove PCR and sequencing errors. To assign V, D and J gene segments, CDR3 sequences were aligned to IMGT reference sequences. For a sequence to be retained, a match of at least six nucleotides to both a V gene segment and a J gene segment was required. A rearrangement counted as productive if the CDR3 had no stop codons and remained in frame with V and J, and every other rearrangement counted as non-productive. CDR3 was defined by IMGT convention, running from the second conserved V-encoded cysteine to the conserved J-encoded phenylalanine. Sequences without an unambiguous match to a single V gene segment were excluded from the earlier analysis of approximately 560 of the donors. In an earlier analysis of a few hundred of the donors, V segments were called functional above 56.7% productive rearrangements and were called segregating when the between-donor standard deviation exceeded 5%. A statistical classification framework was developed to diagnose cytomegalovirus status using the catalog of TCR beta chain sequences. In a later analysis, V and J genes were assigned by comparing TCR nucleotide sequences against IMGT/GENE-DB human TR gene sequences. A later analysis assigned CDR3 sequences and most-parsimonious VDJ recombination scenarios with the TCRdist pipeline. In a later analysis, each TCR beta chain was defined by its CDR3 amino acid sequence together with its V-gene family, and reads without a unique V-gene family were excluded. To address suspected cross-contamination and a sequencing artifact, a later analysis removed around 590 highly shared, low-generation-probability nucleotide sequences. In a later analysis, a clonal expansion index for each public chain was calculated from normalized within-repertoire ranks of inferred template counts. Generation probabilities in a later analysis came from a VDJ recombination model fitted to out-of-frame rearrangements, and those results were checked against IGoR. Hypergeometric tests were used in a later analysis to score TCR-TCR, TCR-HLA and TCR-CMV co-occurrence, with a repertoire-size bias correction applied to the TCR pairs. In a later analysis, false discovery rates were estimated by permuting HLA or CMV assignments 20 times. In a later analysis, co-occurring TCRs were grouped using DBSCAN, with TCRdist sequence similarity added in when clustering inside HLA-allele-positive subsets. Repertoires with fewer than 30,000 or more than 120,000 public chains, plus five repertoires with anomalous nucleotide sharing, were excluded from co-occurrence clustering. Not all clones reach the TCRdb copy of this immuneACCESS table, which keeps in-frame sequences only. Checked studies attribute under half of the gap to unresolved V genes and leave the rest unexplained. V and J calls and clone size follow that table, whereas D and trimming were derived from the DNA. Here the sample has about 200,000 clones; roughly 80% occur a single time. The ten largest account for around 2.7% of the sample.

The cohort was made up of 500 to 850 healthy bone marrow donors. At the time of sampling, all cohort members were nominally healthy, though unrecorded immune exposures were likely present. The donor was CMV seronegative and was included in the group of about 350 seronegative cohort members. Each donor provided a peripheral blood sample, and peripheral blood mononuclear cells were used for TCR beta sequencing. The Qiagen DNeasy Blood Extraction Kit was used to extract genomic DNA from the blood cell samples. The germline V gene gives CDR1 as SGHRS and CDR2 as YFSETQ. The CDR3, cysteine through phenylalanine, is 11 amino acids long. CDR3 DNA only is kept here, 33 bases in frame from base 1. V was cut back by 5 bases and J by 5 bases, leaving a gap of 7 bases between them.

The sequencing input was PBMCs. The chain uses TRBV5-1 and TRBJ1-2; the D gene lacks a confident call. This sequence was found in a woman aged 40 to 50 in good health and CMV-seronegative. The bases read TGCGCCAGCAGTGAGGGTTATGGCTACACCTTC. The encoded protein is CASSEGYGYTF.